A single T cell receptor (beta chain) is shown here with its context. The entry originates in a study of blood T cell repertoires in COVID-19. Whole-study context: The samples span acute and convalescent COVID-19 from the United States, Italy and Spain.

As originally analysed: Estimation of nucleated cell counts relied on the amplification of reference gene primers. Sequencing used immunoSEQ multiplex PCR; TCRdb keeps in-frame clones, though not all of them. The V and J calls and clone size were taken over from that table, and D and trimming were inferred from the DNA. The data hold roughly 250,000 clones, with approximately 92% observed a single time. Participant-reported clinical history was the basis for cohort assignment. Germline values: CDR1 LGHNA, CDR2 YNFKEQ. V was clipped by 5 bases and J by 5 bases; unmatched bases: 9. CDR3 length equals 15 residues.

This receptor was identified in a woman aged 18-35 years who had recovered from COVID-19. The chain joins TRBV4-2 to TRBJ2-5, with TRBD1 identical over 9 bases. Input material: PBMCs or T cells enriched from blood (not recorded which). The CDR3 spells CASSDRQGGTETQYF. The CDR3 DNA follows: TGTGCCAGCAGCGACAGACAGGGGGGTACGGAGACCCAGTACTTC.